This record looks at one TCR beta chain sequence and its context. Its antigen remains unknown. V gave up 8 bases and J gave up 4 bases, with 11 bases separating them. CDR3 length: 13 amino acids. The germline CDR1 and CDR2 sequences are SNHLY and FYNNEI. This specimen comes from a study of OX40 agonist ivuxolimab in advanced cancers. Study conclusions and caveats: Partial responders treated at 0.1-3.0 mg/kg exhibited clonal expansion among the lowest measured.

Profiling relied on immunoSEQ multiplex PCR, and the TCRdb table lists in-frame clones only, not all of them. The table lists nearly 20,000 clones, 70% to 90% of them singletons. Specimen: CD4+ or CD8+ T cells sorted from blood, collected in a trial of the OX40 agonist ivuxolimab. This TCR was recovered from an adult with an advanced solid tumor such as melanoma, head and neck, liver or kidney cancer. This chain uses TRBV2 with TRBJ2-2; TRBD1 might be the D (5 bases). As DNA, the CDR3 is TGTGCCAGCTCAGGGTCGGTCACCGGGGAGCTGTTTTTT. It encodes CASSGSVTGELFF. The full variable domain, its missing parts supplied by reference TRBV2 and TRBJ2-2, is EPEVTQTPSHQVTQMGQEVILRCVPISNHLYFYWYRQILGQKVEFLVSFYNNEISEKSEIFDDQFSVERPDGSNFTLKIRSTKLEDSAMYFCASSGSVTGELFFGEGSRLTVL.